The present entry profiles one T cell receptor beta chain with its context. Its antigen remains unidentified. Base qualities are missing; no much larger clone stands one base away. TCR beta CDR3 regions were sequenced from DNA using the immunoSEQ Assay. The source study handled its data this way. To compute T cell density, TCR beta template counts were normalized to usable DNA, which was estimated by amplifying housekeeping genes. Richness was estimated using the preseqR package, with extrapolation to 400,000 templates for PBMC samples and to 120,000 templates for tissue samples. Clonality was defined as one minus Pielou's evenness. Differential abundance testing on productive amino-acid clonotypes, with a minimum total count of 5 and an alpha of 0.1, was used to identify tissue-enriched TCRs. The Jaccard Index and the Morisita Overlap Index were used to measure repertoire overlap between compartments. TCR beta CDR3s were clustered by GLIPH together with public tetramer-defined viral CDR3s, and at least three viral sequences plus V-gene enrichment were required for viral motifs. Held by TCRdb, this immuneACCESS table contains in-frame sequences only and omits some clones. Under half of the omission traces to an unresolved V gene where checked; the cause of the rest is unknown. V and J calls and clone size are those listed in that table; D and trimming were worked out from the DNA. This sample has 31,000 or so clones in its table, and 70% to 90% of those were observed once. In total, the top ten clones hold about a tenth of the sample.

The germline V gene supplies CDR1 MGHRA and CDR2 YSYEKL. From cysteine to phenylalanine, the CDR3 is 16 amino acids long. The only DNA kept is the CDR3, 48 bases in frame from the first base. Unmatched junction bases come to 9, with V trimmed by 0 bases and J by 5 bases. The entry originates in a study of T cells in localized non-small cell lung cancer (dated by TCRdb to 2020 to 2022). Regarding the study in general: Comparing tumors with uninvolved tumor-adjacent lungs, the study looked at the T cell repertoires of fewer than 250 patients with early-stage NSCLC. The cohort comprised 236 treatment-naïve NSCLC patients with resected, localized lung tumors. Of the NSCLC patients, around 140 were male and about 97 were female, and the mean age was approximately 66 years.

What the research found in general, with its limitations: Higher blood T cell density associated with longer overall survival, while higher adjacent-lung clonality associated with shorter survival. Because of the exploratory design, TCR variables were selected using unadjusted p-values without false-discovery rate correction. Uninvolved tumor-adjacent lung showed the highest T cell clonality, higher than tumor, which suggests more focused antigenic responses in the uninvolved tumor-adjacent lung. A median of approximately 57 of the top 100 tumor clones were detected in paired uninvolved adjacent lung, and around 30 of these tumor clones were also found among the top 100 clones of the paired uninvolved adjacent lung. Because multi-region tumor sequencing was not performed, intratumor heterogeneity could not be ruled out.

At diagnosis, tumor, uninvolved tumor-adjacent lung and peripheral blood were collected and then preserved as a mix of FFPE and fresh-frozen material. Blood samples were analyzed as peripheral blood mononuclear cells for TCR repertoire profiling. The sequence came from a woman between 35 and 70 years old with stage I lung adenocarcinoma. The rearrangement joined TRBV4-1 to TRBJ2-7; TRBD1 fits 8 bases in the junction. Material: peripheral blood, obtained before any cancer treatment. This receptor carries the CDR3 CASSQDWAGGRHEQYF. In nucleotides, the sequence is TGCGCCAGCAGCCAAGATTGGGCAGGGGGCCGCCACGAGCAGTACTTC.